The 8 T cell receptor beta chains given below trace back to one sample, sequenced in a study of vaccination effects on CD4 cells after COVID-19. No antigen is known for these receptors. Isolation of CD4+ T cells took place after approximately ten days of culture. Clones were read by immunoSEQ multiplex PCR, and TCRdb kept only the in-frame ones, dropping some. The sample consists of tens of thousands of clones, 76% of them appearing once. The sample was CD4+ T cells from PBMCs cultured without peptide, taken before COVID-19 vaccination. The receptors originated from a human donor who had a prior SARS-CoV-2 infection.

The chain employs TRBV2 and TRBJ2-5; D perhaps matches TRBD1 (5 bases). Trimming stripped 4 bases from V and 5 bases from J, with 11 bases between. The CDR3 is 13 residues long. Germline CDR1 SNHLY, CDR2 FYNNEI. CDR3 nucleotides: TGTGCCAGCAGTGCGGCAGGGCGGGAGACCCAGTACTTC. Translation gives CASSAAGRETQYF.

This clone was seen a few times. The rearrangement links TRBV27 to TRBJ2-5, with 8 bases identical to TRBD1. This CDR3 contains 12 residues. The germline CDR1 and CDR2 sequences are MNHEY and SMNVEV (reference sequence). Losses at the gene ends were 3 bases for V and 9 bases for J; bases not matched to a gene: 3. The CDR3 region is CASSFGQGPQYF. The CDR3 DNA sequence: TGTGCCAGCAGTTTTGGACAGGGACCCCAGTACTTC.

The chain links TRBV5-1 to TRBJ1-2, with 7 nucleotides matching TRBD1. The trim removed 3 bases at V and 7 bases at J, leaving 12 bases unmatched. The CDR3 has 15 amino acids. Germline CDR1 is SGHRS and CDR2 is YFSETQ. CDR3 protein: CASSSFRQGRGGYTF. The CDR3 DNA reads TGCGCCAGCAGCTCGTTCAGACAGGGTAGAGGTGGCTACACCTTC.

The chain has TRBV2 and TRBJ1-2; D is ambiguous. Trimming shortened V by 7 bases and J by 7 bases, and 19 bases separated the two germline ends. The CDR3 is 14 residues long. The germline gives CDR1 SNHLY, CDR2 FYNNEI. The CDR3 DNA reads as TGTGCCAGCACCGAGACCTTTCTTACTCTTGGCTACACCTTC. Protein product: CASTETFLTLGYTF.

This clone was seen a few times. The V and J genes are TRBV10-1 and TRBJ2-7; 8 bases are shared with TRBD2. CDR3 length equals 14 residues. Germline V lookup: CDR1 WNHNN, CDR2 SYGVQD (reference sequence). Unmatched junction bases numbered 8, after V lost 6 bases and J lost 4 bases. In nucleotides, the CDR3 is TGCGCCAGCAGGACCGGGACTAGAAGGTACGAGCAGTACTTC. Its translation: CASRTGTRRYEQYF.

Here the CDR3 reads CASRGGGYGYTF. The CDR3 DNA sequence: TGTGCCAGCAGGGGGGGCGGCTATGGCTACACCTTC. The gene calls are TRBV9 and TRBJ1-2, with D possibly matching TRBD1 (6 bases). This CDR3 has 12 residues. The germline CDR1 and CDR2 sequences are SGDLS and YYNGEE. Trimming cost V 5 bases and J 4 bases, with 9 bases left between them.

CDR3 loop: CASSLVSANTDTQYF. In DNA form, the CDR3 reads TGTGCCAGCAGCTTAGTGTCGGCTAACACAGATACGCAGTATTTT. This rearrangement joins TRBV7-2 to TRBJ2-3; D not certain. The germline gives CDR1 SGHTA, CDR2 FQGNSA. The CDR3 is made up of 15 amino acids. V gave up 1 base and J gave up 2 bases, with 10 bases separating them.

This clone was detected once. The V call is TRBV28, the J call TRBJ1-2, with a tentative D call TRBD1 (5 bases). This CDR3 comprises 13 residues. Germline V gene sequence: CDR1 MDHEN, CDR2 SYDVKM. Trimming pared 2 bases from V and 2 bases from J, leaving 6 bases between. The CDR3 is CASSLTGNYGYTF. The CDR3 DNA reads TGTGCCAGCAGTTTAACAGGAAACTATGGCTACACCTTC.